A single sample is the source of the 11 T cell receptor beta chains below, sequenced in a study of T cell repertoires in aging, cancer and after chemotherapy. TRB rearrangements spanning V, D and J were amplified using mixed TRB-A/B primers. TCRdb redid the calling of the multiplex PCR reads with MiXCR, one entry per CDR3 protein. The data contain 500 or so distinct CDR3 sequences, about a third of them singletons. The template was genomic DNA from peripheral blood, not RNA. Specimen: blood. The receptors come from a human donor with a blood cancer.

In this sample, this clonotype turned up a few times. V gene TRBV5-1 combines with J gene TRBJ2-2; 15 nucleotides match TRBD2. With 8 bases clipped from V and 6 bases from J, the junction kept 8 bases outside the gene matches. The CDR3 is made up of 16 amino acids. Germline CDR1 and CDR2: SGHRS and YFSETQ. CDR3 sequence reads: CASSGLAGGRSGELFF. CDR3 DNA: TGCGCCAGTTCGGGACTAGCGGGAGGAAGGTCCGGGGAGCTGTTTTTT.

The chain carries TRBV29-1 and TRBJ2-3; either TRBD1 or TRBD2 may supply D (5 bases each). This CDR3 is 12 amino acids long. CDR1 is SQVTM and CDR2 is ANQGSEA in the germline V gene. V lost 4 bases and J lost 2, with 7 bases in between. CDR3 DNA: TGCAGCGTTGGGGGGTACACAGATACGCAGTATTTT. Translation: CSVGGYTDTQYF.

Comment on this clonotype: Mismatch with germline at one junction end may stem from a read error. The rearrangement links TRBV19 to TRBJ1-1, with 7 bases that match TRBD1. Germline-derived CDR1 and CDR2 are LNHDA and SQIVND (reference sequence). This CDR3 is 15 amino acids long. CDR3 nucleotides: TGTGTCAGTAGTCGTCTTCAGGGGGAGCGAACTGAAGCTTTCTTT. It encodes CVSSRLQGERTEAFF. The entire variable domain, with the rest obtained from reference TRBV19 and TRBJ1-1, is as follows: DGGITQSPKYLFRKEGQNVTLSCEQNLNHDAMYWYRQDPGQGLRLIYYSQIVNDFQKGDIAEGYSVSREKKESFPLTVTSAQKNPTAFYLCVSSRLQGERTEAFFGQGTRLTVV.

In its sample, this clonotype ranks as medium-sized. The chain couples TRBV24-1 to TRBJ2-1; D uncertain. This CDR3 is built from 12 residues. Between the trimmed V and J ends, which lost 4 bases and 8 bases, there was a span of 8 bases. CDR1 is KGHDR and CDR2 is SFDVKD in the germline V gene. CDR3 in amino acids: CATSDSIYEQFF. The CDR3 nucleotides are TGTGCCACCAGTGACTCTATCTATGAGCAGTTCTTC.

This clonotype is termed medium-sized. The rearrangement joins TRBV7-2 to TRBJ2-1; 8 bases map to TRBD2. Germline V gives CDR1 SGHTA, CDR2 FQGNSA. The CDR3 covers 16 residues. V shed 0 bases and J 6 bases; nucleotides not matched to a gene: 7. CDR3 sequence: CASSLAGAGGRNEQFF. The CDR3 nucleotides read TGTGCCAGCAGCTTAGCGGGTGCGGGAGGACGCAATGAGCAGTTCTTC.

In this sample, this clonotype is medium-sized. This sequence joins TRBV10-3 and TRBJ2-3, with D perhaps matching TRBD1 (6 bases). The germline gives CDR1 ENHRY, CDR2 SYGVKD. The CDR3 runs 15 residues. V lost 2 bases and J 1 base, leaving 10 bases between the germline ends. CDR3 sequence reads: CAISETGLGTDTQYF. The CDR3 nucleotides are TGTGCCATCAGTGAGACAGGGTTAGGCACAGATACGCAGTATTTT.

By share of the sample, this clonotype is medium-sized. The chain recombines TRBV5-6 with TRBJ2-1; D unresolved. The CDR3 is 11 residues long. The V gene's germline CDR1 is SGHDT and CDR2 YYEEEE. With 1 base removed from V and 6 bases from J, the gap between germline ends came to 2 bases. Here the CDR3 reads CASSLSNEQFF. CDR3 DNA sequence: TGTGCCAGCAGCTTGAGCAATGAGCAGTTCTTC.

The chain combines TRBV29-1 with TRBJ2-2; no firm D call. The germline V and J ends were trimmed by 4 bases and 2 bases, with 11 bases remaining between them. CDR3 size: 14 residues. The germline CDR1 and CDR2 sequences are SQVTM and ANQGSEA. The CDR3 loop reads CSVATQSNTGELFF. As DNA, the CDR3 is TGCAGCGTTGCGACCCAAAGTAACACCGGGGAGCTGTTTTTT.

V gene TRBV20-1 combines with J gene TRBJ2-1; D perhaps matches TRBD2 (6 bases). The V end was cut by 0 bases, the J end by 3 bases, with 21 bases between. This CDR3 has 18 amino acids. Germline-derived CDR1 and CDR2 are DFQATT and SNEGSKA (reference sequence). CDR3 coding DNA: TGCAGTGCTAGAGATGGACACCCATCTCTAGCGCGCTACAATGAGCAGTTCTTC. Its protein is CSARDGHPSLARYNEQFF.

This clonotype ranks as medium-sized (0.01 to 0.1%). This rearrangement joins TRBV6-1 to TRBJ1-1; 9 bases match TRBD1. V lost 4 bases, J lost 3 bases, and 9 bases stayed unmatched. This CDR3 region has 16 residues. Germline V gene data show CDR1 as MNHNS and CDR2 as SASEGT. The CDR3 loop reads CASSVGQGFFDTEAFF. The CDR3 DNA reads TGTGCCAGCAGTGTGGGACAGGGTTTTTTTGACACTGAAGCTTTCTTT.

This clonotype has only one observation. A read error may explain this, as a much larger clone is one base away. The rearrangement links TRBV19 to TRBJ2-7; D possibly corresponds to TRBD1 (5 bases). The CDR3 loop spans 14 amino acids. The germline V gene has CDR1 LNHDA and CDR2 SQIVND (reference sequence). Trimming cost V 5 bases and J 0 bases, with 11 bases left between them. For the CDR3, the DNA is TGTGCCAGTAGTCAGGGCGAGAGCTCCTACGAGCAGTACTTC. Its protein is CASSQGESSYEQYF.